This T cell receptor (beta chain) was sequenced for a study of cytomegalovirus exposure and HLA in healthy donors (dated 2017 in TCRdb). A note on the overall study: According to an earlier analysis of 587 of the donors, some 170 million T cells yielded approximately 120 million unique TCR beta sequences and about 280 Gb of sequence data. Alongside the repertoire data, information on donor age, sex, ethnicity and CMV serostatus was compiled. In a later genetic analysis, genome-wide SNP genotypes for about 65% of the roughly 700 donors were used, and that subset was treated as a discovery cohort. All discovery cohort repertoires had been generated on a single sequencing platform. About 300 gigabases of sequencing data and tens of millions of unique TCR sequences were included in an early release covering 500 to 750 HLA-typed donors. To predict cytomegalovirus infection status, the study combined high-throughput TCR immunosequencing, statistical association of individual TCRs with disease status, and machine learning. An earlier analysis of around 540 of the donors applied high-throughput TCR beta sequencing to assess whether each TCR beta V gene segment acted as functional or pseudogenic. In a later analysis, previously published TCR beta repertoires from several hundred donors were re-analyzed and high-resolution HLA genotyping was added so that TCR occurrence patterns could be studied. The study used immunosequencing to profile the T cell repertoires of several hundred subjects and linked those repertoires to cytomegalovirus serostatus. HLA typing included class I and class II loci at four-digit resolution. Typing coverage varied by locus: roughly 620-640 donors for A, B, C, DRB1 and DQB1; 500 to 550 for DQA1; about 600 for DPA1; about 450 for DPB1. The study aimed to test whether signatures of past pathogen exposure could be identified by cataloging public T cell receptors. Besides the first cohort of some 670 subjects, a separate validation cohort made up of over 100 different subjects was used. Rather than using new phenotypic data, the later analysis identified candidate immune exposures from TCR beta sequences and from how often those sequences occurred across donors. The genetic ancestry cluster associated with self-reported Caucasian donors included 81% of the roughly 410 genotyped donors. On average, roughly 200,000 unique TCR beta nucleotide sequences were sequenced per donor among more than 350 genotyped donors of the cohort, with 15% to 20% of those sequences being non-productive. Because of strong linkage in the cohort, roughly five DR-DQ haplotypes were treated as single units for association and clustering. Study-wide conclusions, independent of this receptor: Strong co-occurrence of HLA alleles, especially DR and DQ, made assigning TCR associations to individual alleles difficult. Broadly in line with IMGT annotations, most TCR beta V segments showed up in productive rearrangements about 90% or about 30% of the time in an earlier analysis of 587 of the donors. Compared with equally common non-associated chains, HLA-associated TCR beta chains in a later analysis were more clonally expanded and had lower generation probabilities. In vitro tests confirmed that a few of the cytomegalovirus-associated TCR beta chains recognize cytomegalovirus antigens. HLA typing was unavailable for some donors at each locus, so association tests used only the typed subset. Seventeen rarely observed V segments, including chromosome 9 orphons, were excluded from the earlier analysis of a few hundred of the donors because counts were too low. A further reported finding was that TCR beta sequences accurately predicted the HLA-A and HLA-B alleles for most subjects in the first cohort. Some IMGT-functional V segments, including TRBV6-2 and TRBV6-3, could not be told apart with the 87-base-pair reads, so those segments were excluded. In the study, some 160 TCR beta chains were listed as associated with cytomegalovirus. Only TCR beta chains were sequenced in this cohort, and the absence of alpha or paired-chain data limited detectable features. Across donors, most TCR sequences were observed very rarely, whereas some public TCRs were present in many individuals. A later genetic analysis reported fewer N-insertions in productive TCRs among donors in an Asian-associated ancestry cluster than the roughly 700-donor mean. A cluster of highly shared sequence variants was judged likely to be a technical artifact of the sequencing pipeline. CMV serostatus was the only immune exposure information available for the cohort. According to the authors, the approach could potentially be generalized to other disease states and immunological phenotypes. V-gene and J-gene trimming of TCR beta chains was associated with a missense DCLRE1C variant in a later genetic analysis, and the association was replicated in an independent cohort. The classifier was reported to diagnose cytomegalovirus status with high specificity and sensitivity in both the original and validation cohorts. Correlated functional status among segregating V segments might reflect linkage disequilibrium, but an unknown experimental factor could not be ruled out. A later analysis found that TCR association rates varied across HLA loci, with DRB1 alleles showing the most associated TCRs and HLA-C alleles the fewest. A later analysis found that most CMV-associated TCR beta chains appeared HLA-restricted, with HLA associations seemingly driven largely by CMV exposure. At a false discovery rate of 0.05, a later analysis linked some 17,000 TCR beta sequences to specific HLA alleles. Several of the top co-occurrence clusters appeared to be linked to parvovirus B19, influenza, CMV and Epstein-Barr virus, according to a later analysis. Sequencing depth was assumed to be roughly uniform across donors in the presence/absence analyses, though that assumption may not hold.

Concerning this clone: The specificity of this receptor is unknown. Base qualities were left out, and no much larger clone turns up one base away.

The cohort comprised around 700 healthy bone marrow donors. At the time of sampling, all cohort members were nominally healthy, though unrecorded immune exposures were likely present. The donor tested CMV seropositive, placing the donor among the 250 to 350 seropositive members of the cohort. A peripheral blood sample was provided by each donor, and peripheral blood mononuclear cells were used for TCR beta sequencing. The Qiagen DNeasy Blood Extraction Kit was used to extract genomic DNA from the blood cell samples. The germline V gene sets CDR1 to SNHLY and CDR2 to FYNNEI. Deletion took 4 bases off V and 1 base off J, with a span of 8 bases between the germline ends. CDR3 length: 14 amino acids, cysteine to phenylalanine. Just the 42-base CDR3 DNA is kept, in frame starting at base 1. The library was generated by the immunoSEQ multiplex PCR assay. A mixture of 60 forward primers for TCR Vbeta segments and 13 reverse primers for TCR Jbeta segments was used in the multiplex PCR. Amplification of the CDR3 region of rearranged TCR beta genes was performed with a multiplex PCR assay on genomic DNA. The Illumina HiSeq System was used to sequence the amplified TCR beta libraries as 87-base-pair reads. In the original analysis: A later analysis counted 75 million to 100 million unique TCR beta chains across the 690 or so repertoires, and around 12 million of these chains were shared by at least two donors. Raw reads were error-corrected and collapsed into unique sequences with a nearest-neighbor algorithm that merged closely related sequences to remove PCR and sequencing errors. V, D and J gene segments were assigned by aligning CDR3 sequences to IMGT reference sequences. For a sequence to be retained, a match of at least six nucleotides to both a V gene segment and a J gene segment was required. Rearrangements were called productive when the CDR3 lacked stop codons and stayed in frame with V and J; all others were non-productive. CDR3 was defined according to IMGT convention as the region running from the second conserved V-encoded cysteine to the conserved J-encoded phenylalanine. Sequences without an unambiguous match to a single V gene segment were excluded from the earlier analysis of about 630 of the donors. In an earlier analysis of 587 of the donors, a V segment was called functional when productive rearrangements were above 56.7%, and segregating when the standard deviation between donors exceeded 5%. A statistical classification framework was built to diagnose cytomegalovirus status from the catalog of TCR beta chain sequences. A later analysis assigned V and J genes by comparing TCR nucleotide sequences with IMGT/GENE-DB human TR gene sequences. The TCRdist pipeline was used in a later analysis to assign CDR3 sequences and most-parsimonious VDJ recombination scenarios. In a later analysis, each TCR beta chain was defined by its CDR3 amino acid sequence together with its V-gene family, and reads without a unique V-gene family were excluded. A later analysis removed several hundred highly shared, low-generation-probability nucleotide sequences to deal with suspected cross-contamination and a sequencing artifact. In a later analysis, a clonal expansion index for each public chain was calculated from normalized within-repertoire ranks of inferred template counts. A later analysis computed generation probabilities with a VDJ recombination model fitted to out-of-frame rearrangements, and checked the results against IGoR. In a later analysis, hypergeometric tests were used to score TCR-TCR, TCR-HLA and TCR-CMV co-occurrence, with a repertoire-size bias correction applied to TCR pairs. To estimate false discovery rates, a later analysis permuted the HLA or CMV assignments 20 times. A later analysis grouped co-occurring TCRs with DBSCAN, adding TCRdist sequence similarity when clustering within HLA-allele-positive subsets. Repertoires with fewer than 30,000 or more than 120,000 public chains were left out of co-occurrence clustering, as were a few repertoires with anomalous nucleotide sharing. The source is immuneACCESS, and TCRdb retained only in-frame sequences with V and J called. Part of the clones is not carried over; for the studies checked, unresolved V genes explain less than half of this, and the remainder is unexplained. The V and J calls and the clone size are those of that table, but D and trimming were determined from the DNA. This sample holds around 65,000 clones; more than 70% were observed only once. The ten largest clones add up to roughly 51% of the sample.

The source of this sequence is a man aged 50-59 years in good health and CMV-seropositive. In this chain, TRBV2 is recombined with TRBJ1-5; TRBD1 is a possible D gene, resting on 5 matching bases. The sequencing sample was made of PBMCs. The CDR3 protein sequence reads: CASSVAGSNQPQHF. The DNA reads TGTGCCAGCAGTGTGGCAGGGAGCAATCAGCCCCAGCATTTT.